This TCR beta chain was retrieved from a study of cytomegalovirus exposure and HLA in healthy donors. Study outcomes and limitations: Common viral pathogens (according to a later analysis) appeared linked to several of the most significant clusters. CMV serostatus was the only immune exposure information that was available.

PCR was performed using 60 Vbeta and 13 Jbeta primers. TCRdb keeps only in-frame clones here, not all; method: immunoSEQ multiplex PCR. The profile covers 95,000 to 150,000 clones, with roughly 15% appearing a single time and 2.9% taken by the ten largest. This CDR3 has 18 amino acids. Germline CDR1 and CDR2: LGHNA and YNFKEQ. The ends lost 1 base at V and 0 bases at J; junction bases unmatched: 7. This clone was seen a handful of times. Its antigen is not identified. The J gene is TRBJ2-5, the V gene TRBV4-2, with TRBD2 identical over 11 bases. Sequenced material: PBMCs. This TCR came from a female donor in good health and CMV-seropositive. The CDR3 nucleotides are TGTGCCAGCAGCCAAGCTTCGTTAGCGGGAGGGTACCAAGAGACCCAGTACTTC. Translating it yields CASSQASLAGGYQETQYF.